This TCR beta chain was profiled in a study of shared clonotypes between healthy human individuals. The study's findings and limits: In a handful of donors, about 5% of naive CD4 clonotypes appeared in common.

CDR3 size: 11 residues. Per germline, CDR1 DFQATT and CDR2 SNEGSKA (reference sequence). V was cut by 3 bases and J by 4 bases, with 3 bases left in between. Naive CD8 isolation took CD45RO-negative cells positively selected for CCR7 and excluded terminally differentiated effector memory CD45RA+ cells. TCRdb's copy holds only in-frame clones and misses some; the assay was immunoSEQ multiplex PCR. Of under 2,000,000 clones in the sample, over 85% were seen once. Concerning this clone: Its antigen is unknown. This CDR3 is also generated by other DNA sequences in the sample.

V gene TRBV20-1 combines with J gene TRBJ2-2; D gene uncertain. Sample: naive CD8+ T cells sorted from blood. The receptor was derived from a man aged 18 to 30 in good health. DNA for the CDR3: TGCAGTGCTAGGAGCACCGGGGAGCTGTTTTTT. Its translation: CSARSTGELFF.